This TCR beta chain emerged from a study of shared clonotypes between healthy human individuals. General observations from the study: Generation probabilities were higher for clonotypes shared across all four sorted-subset donors than for unshared ones. Estimated richness values were generally larger in naive subsets than in memory subsets.

Worth noting for this clone: Its target is unknown.

Across several immunoSEQ plates, the genomic DNA of each subset was split evenly. The repertoire was sequenced with immunoSEQ multiplex PCR; TCRdb's copy has only in-frame clones and lacks some. The sample has about 800,000 clones, roughly 96% seen once. Naive CD8 cells were CD45RO-negative, positively selected for CCR7, excluding terminally differentiated effector memory CD45RA+ cells. Germline values: CDR1 SEHNR, CDR2 FQNEAQ (reference sequence). The ends lost 4 bases at V and 4 bases at J; junction bases unmatched: 7. The CDR3 runs 15 residues. The rearrangement joins TRBV7-9 to TRBJ2-1; TRBD1 aligns across 7 bases. The receptor's source is a man in his thirties or forties in good health. The sequencing sample was made of naive CD8+ T cells sorted from blood. Here the CDR3 reads CASSSTGFPYNEQFF. For the CDR3, the DNA is TGTGCCAGCAGCTCGACAGGGTTCCCTTACAATGAGCAGTTCTTC.